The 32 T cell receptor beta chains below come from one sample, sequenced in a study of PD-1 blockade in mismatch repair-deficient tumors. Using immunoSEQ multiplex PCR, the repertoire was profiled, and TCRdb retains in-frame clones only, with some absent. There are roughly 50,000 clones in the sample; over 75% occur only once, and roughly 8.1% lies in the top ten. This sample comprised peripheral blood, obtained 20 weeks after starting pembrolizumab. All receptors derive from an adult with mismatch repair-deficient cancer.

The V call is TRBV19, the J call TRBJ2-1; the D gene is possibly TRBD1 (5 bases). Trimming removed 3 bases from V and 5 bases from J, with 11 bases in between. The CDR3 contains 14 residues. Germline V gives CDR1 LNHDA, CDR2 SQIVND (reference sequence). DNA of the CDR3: TGTGCCAGTAGTATTGGGGCCAGTAACAATGAGCAGTTCTTC. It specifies CASSIGASNNEQFF.

DNA for the CDR3: TGTGCTAGTGGTTTGCGGATGGAGGGAAAGGGAAACACCATATATTTT. It specifies CASGLRMEGKGNTIYF. This sequence joins TRBV12-5 and TRBJ1-3; D remains unclear. The CDR3 length is 16 residues. Germline V gene lookup returns CDR1 LGHNT and CDR2 FRNRAP. V shed 2 bases and J shed 4 bases, with 15 bases lying between them.

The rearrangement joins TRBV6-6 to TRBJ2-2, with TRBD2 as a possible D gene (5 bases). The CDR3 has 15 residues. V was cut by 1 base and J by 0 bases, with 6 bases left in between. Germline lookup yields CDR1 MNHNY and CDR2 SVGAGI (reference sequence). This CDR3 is CASSYWRANTGELFF. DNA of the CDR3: TGTGCCAGCAGTTACTGGCGGGCGAACACCGGGGAGCTGTTTTTT.

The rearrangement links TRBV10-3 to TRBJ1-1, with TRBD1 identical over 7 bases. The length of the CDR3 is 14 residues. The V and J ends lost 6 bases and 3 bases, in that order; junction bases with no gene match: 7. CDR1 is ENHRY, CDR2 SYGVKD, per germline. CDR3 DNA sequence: TGTGCCATCAGCGAACAGGGGTTCGACACTGAAGCTTTCTTT. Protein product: CAISEQGFDTEAFF.

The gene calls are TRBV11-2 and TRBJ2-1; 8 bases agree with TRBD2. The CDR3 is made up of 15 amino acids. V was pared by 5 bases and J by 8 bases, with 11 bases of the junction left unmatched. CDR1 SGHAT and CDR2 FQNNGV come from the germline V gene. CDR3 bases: TGTGCCAGCAGCCCGGGCGGTAGCGGGACCCATGAGCAGTTCTTC. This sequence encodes CASSPGGSGTHEQFF.

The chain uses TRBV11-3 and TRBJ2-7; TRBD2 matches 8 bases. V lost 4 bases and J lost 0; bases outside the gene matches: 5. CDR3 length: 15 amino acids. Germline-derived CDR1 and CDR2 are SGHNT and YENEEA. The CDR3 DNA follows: TGTGCCAGCAGCTCGATAGCGGGAAGCTCCTACGAGCAGTACTTC. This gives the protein CASSSIAGSSYEQYF.

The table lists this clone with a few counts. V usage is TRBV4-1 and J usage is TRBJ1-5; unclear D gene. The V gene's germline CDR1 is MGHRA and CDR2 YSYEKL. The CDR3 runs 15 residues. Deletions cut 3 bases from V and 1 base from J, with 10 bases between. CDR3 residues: CASSQTRTSNQPQHF. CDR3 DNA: TGCGCCAGCAGCCAGACTCGAACCAGCAATCAGCCCCAGCATTTT.

The DNA for the CDR3 is TGCGCCAGCAGCGATAGGAATGAGCAGTTCTTC. Translated, it gives CASSDRNEQFF. V usage is TRBV5-1 and J usage is TRBJ2-1; no clear D. The germline V gene has CDR1 SGHRS and CDR2 YFSETQ. Deletions cut 4 bases from V and 7 bases from J, with 6 bases between. CDR3 length equals 11 residues.

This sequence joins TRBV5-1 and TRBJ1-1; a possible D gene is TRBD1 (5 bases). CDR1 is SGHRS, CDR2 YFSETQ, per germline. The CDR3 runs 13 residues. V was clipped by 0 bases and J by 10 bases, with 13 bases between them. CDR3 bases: TGCGCCAGCAGCTTGGCCGGGGACGGGGTAGCTTTCTTT. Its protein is CASSLAGDGVAFF.

The CDR3 sequence is CASSLRGNEQYF. CDR3 coding DNA: TGTGCCAGCAGCCTTAGGGGCAACGAGCAGTACTTC. The chain combines TRBV7-2 with TRBJ2-7; D might be TRBD1 (5 bases). V was pared by 5 bases and J by 5 bases, with 10 bases between. Germline CDR1 and CDR2: SGHTA and FQGNSA. CDR3 length: 12 amino acids.

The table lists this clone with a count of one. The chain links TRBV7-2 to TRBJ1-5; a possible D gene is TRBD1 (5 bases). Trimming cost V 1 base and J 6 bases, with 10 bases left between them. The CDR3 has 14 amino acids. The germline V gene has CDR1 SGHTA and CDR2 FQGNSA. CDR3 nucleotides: TGTGCCAGCAGCTTAGATGGGGGGGGTCAGCCCCAGCATTTT. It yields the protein CASSLDGGGQPQHF. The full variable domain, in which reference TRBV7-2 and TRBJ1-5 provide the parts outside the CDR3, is GAGVSQSPSNKVTEKGKDVELRCDPISGHTALYWYRQSLGQGLEFLIYFQGNSAPDKSGLPSDRFSAERTGGSVSTLTIQRTQQEDSAVYLCASSLDGGGQPQHFGDGTRLSIL.

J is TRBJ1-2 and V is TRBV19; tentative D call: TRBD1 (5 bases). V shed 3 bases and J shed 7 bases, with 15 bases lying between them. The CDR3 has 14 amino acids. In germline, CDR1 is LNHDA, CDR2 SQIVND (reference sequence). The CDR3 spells CASSMGRGVGGYTF. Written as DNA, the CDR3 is TGTGCCAGTAGTATGGGACGAGGGGTGGGTGGCTACACCTTC.

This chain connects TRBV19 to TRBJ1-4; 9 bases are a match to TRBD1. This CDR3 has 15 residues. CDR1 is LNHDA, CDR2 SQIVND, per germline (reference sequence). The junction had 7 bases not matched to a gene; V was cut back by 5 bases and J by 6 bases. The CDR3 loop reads CASSYQGQGDEKLFF. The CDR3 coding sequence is TGTGCCAGTAGTTACCAGGGACAGGGCGATGAAAAACTGTTTTTT.

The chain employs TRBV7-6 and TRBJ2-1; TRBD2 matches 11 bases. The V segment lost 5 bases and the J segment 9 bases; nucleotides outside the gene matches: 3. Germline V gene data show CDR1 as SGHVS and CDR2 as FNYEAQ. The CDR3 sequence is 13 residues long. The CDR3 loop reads CASSNSGRGEQFF. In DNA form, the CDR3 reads TGTGCCAGCAGCAATAGCGGGAGGGGTGAGCAGTTCTTC.

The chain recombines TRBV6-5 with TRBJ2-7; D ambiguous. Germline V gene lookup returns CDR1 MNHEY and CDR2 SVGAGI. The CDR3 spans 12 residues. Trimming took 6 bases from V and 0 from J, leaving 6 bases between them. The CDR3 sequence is CASSRDSYEQYF. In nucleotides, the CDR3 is TGTGCCAGCAGCCGAGACTCCTACGAGCAGTACTTC.

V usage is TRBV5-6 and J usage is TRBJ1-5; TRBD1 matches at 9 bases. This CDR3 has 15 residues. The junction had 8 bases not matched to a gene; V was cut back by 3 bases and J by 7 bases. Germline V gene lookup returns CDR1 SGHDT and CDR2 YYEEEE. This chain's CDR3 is CASSYGQGWRQPQHF. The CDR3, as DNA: TGTGCCAGCAGCTATGGACAGGGGTGGCGCCAGCCCCAGCATTTT. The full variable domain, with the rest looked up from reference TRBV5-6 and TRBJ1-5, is DAGVTQSPTHLIKTRGQQVTLRCSPKSGHDTVSWYQQALGQGPQFIFQYYEEEERQRGNFPDRFSGHQFPNYSSELNVNALLLGDSALYLCASSYGQGWRQPQHFGDGTRLSIL.

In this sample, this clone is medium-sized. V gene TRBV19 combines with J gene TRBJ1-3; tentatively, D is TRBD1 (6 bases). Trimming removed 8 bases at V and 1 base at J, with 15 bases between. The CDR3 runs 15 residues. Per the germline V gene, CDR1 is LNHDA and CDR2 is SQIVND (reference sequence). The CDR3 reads CASYSQGSSGNTIYF. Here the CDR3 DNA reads TGTGCCAGTTATTCCCAGGGGTCTTCTGGAAACACCATATATTTT.

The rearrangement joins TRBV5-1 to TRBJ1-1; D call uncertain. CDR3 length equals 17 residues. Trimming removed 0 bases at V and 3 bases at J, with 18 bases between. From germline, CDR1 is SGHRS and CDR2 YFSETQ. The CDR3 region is CASSLEPKERADTEAFF. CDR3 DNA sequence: TGCGCCAGCAGCTTGGAGCCCAAGGAACGGGCCGACACTGAAGCTTTCTTT.

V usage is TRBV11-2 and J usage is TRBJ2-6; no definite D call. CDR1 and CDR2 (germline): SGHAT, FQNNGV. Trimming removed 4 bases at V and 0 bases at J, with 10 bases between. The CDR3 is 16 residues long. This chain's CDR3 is CASSSLQSSGANVLTF. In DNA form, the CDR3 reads TGTGCCAGCAGCTCTCTACAGAGCTCTGGGGCCAACGTCCTGACTTTC. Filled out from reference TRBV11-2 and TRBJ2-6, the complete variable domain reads EAGVAQSPRYKIIEKRQSVAFWCNPISGHATLYWYQQILGQGPKLLIQFQNNGVVDDSQLPKDRFSAERLKGVDSTLKIQPAKLEDSAVYLCASSSLQSSGANVLTFGAGSRLTVL.

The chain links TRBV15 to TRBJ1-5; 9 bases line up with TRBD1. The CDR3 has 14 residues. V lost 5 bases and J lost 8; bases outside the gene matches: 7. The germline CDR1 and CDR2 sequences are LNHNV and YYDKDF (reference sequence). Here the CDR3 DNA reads TGTGCCACCAGCTCCGGACAGGGGACGAAGCCCCAGCATTTT. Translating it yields CATSSGQGTKPQHF. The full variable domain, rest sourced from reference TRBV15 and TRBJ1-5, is DAMVIQNPRYQVTQFGKPVTLSCSQTLNHNVMYWYQQKSSQAPKLLFHYYDKDFNNEADTPDNFQSRRPNTSFCFLDIRSPGLGDTAMYLCATSSGQGTKPQHFGDGTRLSIL.

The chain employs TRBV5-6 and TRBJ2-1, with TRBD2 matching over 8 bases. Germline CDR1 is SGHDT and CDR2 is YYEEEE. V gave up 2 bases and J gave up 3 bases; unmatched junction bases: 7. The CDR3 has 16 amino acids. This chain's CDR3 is CASSFKGTRLYNEQFF. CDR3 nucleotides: TGTGCCAGCAGCTTTAAAGGGACTAGACTCTACAATGAGCAGTTCTTC. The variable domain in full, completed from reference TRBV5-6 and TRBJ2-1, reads DAGVTQSPTHLIKTRGQQVTLRCSPKSGHDTVSWYQQALGQGPQFIFQYYEEEERQRGNFPDRFSGHQFPNYSSELNVNALLLGDSALYLCASSFKGTRLYNEQFFGPGTRLTVL.

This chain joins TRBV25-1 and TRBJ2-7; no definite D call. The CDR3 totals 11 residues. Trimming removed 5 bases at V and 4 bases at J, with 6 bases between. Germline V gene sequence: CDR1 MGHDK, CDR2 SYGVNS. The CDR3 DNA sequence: TGTGCCAGCAGTCCCGAATACGAGCAGTACTTC. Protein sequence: CASSPEYEQYF.

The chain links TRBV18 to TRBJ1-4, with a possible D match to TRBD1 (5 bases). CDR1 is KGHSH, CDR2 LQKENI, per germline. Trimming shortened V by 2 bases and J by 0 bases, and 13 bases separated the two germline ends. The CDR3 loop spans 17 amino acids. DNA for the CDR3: TGTGCCAGCTCACCAACCCAGGGATTTGCAACTAATGAAAAACTGTTTTTT. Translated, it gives CASSPTQGFATNEKLFF. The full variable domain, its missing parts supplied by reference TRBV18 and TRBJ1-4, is NAGVMQNPRHLVRRRGQEARLRCSPMKGHSHVYWYRQLPEEGLKFMVYLQKENIIDESGMPKERFSAEFPKEGPSILRIQQVVRGDSAAYFCASSPTQGFATNEKLFFGSGTQLSVL.

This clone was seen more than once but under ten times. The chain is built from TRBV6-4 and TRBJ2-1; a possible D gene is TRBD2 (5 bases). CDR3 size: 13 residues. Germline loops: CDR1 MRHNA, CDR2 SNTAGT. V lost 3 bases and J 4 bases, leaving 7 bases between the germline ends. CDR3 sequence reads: CASSERAYNEQFF. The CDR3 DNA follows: TGTGCCAGCAGTGAGCGGGCGTACAATGAGCAGTTCTTC.

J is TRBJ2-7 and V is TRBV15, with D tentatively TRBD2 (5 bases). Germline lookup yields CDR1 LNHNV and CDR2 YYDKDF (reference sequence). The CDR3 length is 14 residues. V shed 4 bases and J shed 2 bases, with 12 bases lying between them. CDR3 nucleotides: TGTGCCACCAGCAAGGACTCAAAAACCTACGAGCAGTACTTC. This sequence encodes CATSKDSKTYEQYF. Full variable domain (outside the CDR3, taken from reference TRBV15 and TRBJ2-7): DAMVIQNPRYQVTQFGKPVTLSCSQTLNHNVMYWYQQKSSQAPKLLFHYYDKDFNNEADTPDNFQSRRPNTSFCFLDIRSPGLGDTAMYLCATSKDSKTYEQYFGPGTRLTVT.

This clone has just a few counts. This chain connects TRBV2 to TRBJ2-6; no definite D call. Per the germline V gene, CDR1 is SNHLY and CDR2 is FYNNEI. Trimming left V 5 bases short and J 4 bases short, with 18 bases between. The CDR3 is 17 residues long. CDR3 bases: TGTGCCAGCAGTCAACCCCGTCCCCGCGCAGGGGCCAACGTCCTGACTTTC. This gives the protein CASSQPRPRAGANVLTF.

CDR3: CASRGTSNTGELFF. Here the CDR3 DNA reads TGTGCCAGCAGAGGGACTAGTAACACCGGGGAGCTGTTTTTT. The chain combines TRBV2 with TRBJ2-2; 8 bases map to TRBD2. The CDR3 length is 14 residues. V was clipped by 6 bases and J by 2 bases; unmatched bases: 2. Germline V lookup: CDR1 SNHLY, CDR2 FYNNEI.

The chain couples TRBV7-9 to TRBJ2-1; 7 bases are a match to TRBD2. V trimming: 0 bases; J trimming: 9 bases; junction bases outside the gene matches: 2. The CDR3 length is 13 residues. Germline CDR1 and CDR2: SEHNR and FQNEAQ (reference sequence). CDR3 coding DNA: TGTGCCAGCAGCTTAGCGGGCGGGGGTGAGCAGTTCTTC. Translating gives CASSLAGGGEQFF.

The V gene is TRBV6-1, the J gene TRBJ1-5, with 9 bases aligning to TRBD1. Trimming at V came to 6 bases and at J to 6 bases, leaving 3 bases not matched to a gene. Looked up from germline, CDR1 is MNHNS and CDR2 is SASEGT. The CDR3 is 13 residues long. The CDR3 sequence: CASRGQGIQPQHF. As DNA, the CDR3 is TGTGCCAGCAGGGGACAGGGAATTCAGCCCCAGCATTTT.

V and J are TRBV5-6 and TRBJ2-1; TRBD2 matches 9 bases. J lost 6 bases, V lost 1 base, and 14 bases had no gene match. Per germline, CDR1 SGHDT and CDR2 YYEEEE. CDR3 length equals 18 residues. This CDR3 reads CASSLPTGPAGGINEQFF. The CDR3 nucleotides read TGTGCCAGCAGCTTGCCCACCGGGCCTGCGGGAGGGATCAATGAGCAGTTCTTC.

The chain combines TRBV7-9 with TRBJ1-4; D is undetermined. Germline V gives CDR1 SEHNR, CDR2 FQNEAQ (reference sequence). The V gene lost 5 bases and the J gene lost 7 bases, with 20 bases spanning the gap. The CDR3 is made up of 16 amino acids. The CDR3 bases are TGTGCCAGCAGCCCCGCATGGCGCGGAGAGGGTGAAAAACTGTTTTTT. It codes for CASSPAWRGEGEKLFF.

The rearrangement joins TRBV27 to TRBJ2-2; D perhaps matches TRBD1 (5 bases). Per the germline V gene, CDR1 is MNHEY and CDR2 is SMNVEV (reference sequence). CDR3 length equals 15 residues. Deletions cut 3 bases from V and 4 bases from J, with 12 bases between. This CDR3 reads CASSFSRAATGELFF. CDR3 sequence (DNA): TGTGCCAGCAGTTTTTCCAGGGCTGCCACCGGGGAGCTGTTTTTT.